This TCR beta chain was identified during a study of Graves' ophthalmopathy and Graves' hyperthyroidism. General study points: Also, most clonotypes expanded in the thyroid above 0.001 frequency appeared in blood.

This clonotype has ten or more counts. As yet, its antigen is unknown. The CDR3 runs 12 residues. The V end lost 6 bases, the J end lost 4 bases, and 9 bases lay between the germline ends. Germline values: CDR1 SNHLY, CDR2 FYNNEI. The TCR beta CDR3 regions underwent amplification from RNA transcripts. The authors performed first-round RT-PCR with HTBI primers and then a second-round multiplex PCR. Via MiXCR, TCRdb re-called the multiplex PCR reads, giving one row per CDR3 protein. The table has about 480,000 distinct CDR3 sequences, approximately 15% seen once. V usage is TRBV2 and J usage is TRBJ1-1; D unclear. The sequence was obtained from a woman aged 30 to 39 with Graves' ophthalmopathy. The sequenced material came from blood. Here the CDR3 reads CASSPTITEAFF. CDR3 sequence (DNA): TGTGCCAGCAGCCCTACAATCACTGAAGCTTTCTTT.